These 23 T cell receptor beta chains came from one sample sequenced in a study of shared clonotypes between healthy human individuals (dated by TCRdb to the early 2020s). The library came from the immunoSEQ multiplex PCR assay. In its TCRdb copy, this immuneACCESS table keeps in-frame sequences only and misses some clones. Where compared with another copy, unresolved V genes explain less than half of these, and the others have no known cause. In all, the sample holds millions of clones, and approximately 94% of those were seen once. About 1.8% of the sample rests with the top ten. CD8 naive samples were obtained by positive selection for CCR7 among CD45RO-negative cells, yielding a CD45RA+CCR7+ population from which TemRA cells were excluded. The source material was naive CD8+ T cells from PBMCs. The sample's cell subset or site, from its label and the paper: CD45RA+CCR7+. The source is a man between 18 and 35 years old in good health. Some clones in this sample may be carry-over from other donors' samples.

The rearrangement uses TRBV7-8 and TRBJ2-3, with TRBD2 matching 13 bases. The trim removed 5 bases at V and 1 base at J, leaving 9 bases unmatched. The length of the CDR3 is 18 residues. From germline, CDR1 is SGHVS and CDR2 FQNEAQ. This CDR3 is CASSQLAGGPTRTDTQYF. The CDR3 region has the DNA TGTGCCAGCAGCCAACTAGCGGGAGGGCCCACCCGCACAGATACGCAGTATTTT. The variable domain in full, with the rest retrieved from reference TRBV7-8 and TRBJ2-3, is GAGVSQSPRYKVAKRGQDVALRCDPISGHVSLFWYQQALGQGPEFLTYFQNEAQLDKSGLPSDRFFAERPEGSVSTLKIQRTQQEDSAVYLCASSQLAGGPTRTDTQYFGPGTRLTVL.

The chain carries TRBV5-1 and TRBJ2-7; TRBD1 aligns across 8 bases. Germline V gene data show CDR1 as SGHRS and CDR2 as YFSETQ. This CDR3 comprises 16 residues. V dropped 1 base and J dropped 7; count of bases not matched to a gene: 13. CDR3 bases: TGCGCCAGCAGCTTGTACCTGGCAGGGGGCGGCGGGGAGCAGTACTTC. Translation: CASSLYLAGGGGEQYF.

This chain uses TRBV13 with TRBJ2-7, with D perhaps assigned TRBD1 or TRBD2 (6 bases each). This CDR3 is built from 13 residues. From germline, CDR1 is PRHDT and CDR2 FYEKMQ (reference sequence). Trimming left V 3 bases short and J 5 bases short, with 11 bases between. This chain's CDR3 is CASSFWGAHEQYF. The CDR3, as DNA: TGTGCCAGCAGCTTTTGGGGGGCCCACGAGCAGTACTTC.

The chain couples TRBV5-1 to TRBJ1-5; D may be TRBD1 (6 bases). Trimming took off 2 bases at V and 3 bases at J, with 12 bases between the two ends. Per the germline V gene, CDR1 is SGHRS and CDR2 is YFSETQ. The length of the CDR3 is 15 residues. Written as DNA, the CDR3 is TGCGCCAGCAGCTTCGGGCAGGGGAACAATCAGCCCCAGCATTTT. The encoded protein is CASSFGQGNNQPQHF.

On this clone itself: Distinct nucleotide sequences in the sample also encode this CDR3. The chain recombines TRBV7-6 with TRBJ2-1; 10 bases match TRBD2. In germline, CDR1 is SGHVS, CDR2 FNYEAQ. The CDR3 consists of 16 residues. V lost 1 base to trimming and J lost 8 bases; unmatched junction nucleotides: 8. Here the CDR3 reads CASSLVASGRWDEQFF. CDR3 bases: TGTGCCAGCAGCTTAGTCGCTAGCGGGAGATGGGATGAGCAGTTCTTC.

V gene TRBV9 combines with J gene TRBJ1-1; D is unresolved. The germline V and J ends were trimmed by 3 bases and 0 bases, with 9 bases remaining between them. The CDR3 has 14 amino acids. Germline V gene sequence: CDR1 SGDLS, CDR2 YYNGEE. CDR3 sequence reads: CASSAGPVNTEAFF. CDR3 sequence (DNA): TGTGCCAGCAGCGCGGGCCCTGTGAACACTGAAGCTTTCTTT.

The chain uses TRBV7-9 and TRBJ1-4; 8 bases match TRBD1. J gave up 2 bases and V 5 bases, and 7 bases lay outside the gene matches. This CDR3 has 16 residues. The V gene's germline CDR1 is SEHNR and CDR2 FQNEAQ (reference sequence). The CDR3 sequence: CASSTIRQGTNEKLFF. For the CDR3, the DNA is TGTGCCAGCAGCACAATAAGACAGGGGACTAATGAAAAACTGTTTTTT. Full variable domain (remainder filled in from reference TRBV7-9 and TRBJ1-4): DTGVSQNPRHKITKRGQNVTFRCDPISEHNRLYWYRQTLGQGPEFLTYFQNEAQLEKSRLLSDRFSAERPKGSFSTLEIQRTEQGDSAMYLCASSTIRQGTNEKLFFGSGTQLSVL.

The chain carries TRBV14 and TRBJ2-7; D is perhaps TRBD2 (7 bases). V was shortened by 0 bases and J by 2 bases, with 17 bases between the two germline ends. CDR3 length: 17 amino acids. Per the germline V gene, CDR1 is SGHDN and CDR2 is FVKESK. The CDR3 here is CASSQDRGGRVPYEQYF. The CDR3 DNA is TGTGCCAGCAGCCAAGATCGCGGGGGCAGGGTCCCCTACGAGCAGTACTTC.

The genes are TRBV6-5 and TRBJ2-7, with D possibly called TRBD1 or TRBD2 (5 bases each). Trimming took off 6 bases at V and 1 base at J, with 13 bases between the two ends. This CDR3 has 14 amino acids. The germline gives CDR1 MNHEY, CDR2 SVGAGI. Here the CDR3 reads CASSIRDLSYEQYF. CDR3 coding DNA: TGTGCCAGCAGCATCCGGGACCTTTCCTACGAGCAGTACTTC.

The chain combines TRBV4-3 with TRBJ2-1; D remains ambiguous. Germline V gives CDR1 LGHNA, CDR2 YSLEER. V lost 4 bases to trimming and J lost 9 bases, with 10 bases between them. The CDR3 is 12 residues long. CDR3 sequence (DNA): TGCGCCAGCAGCCTATTAACGGGTGAGCAGTTCTTC. As protein: CASSLLTGEQFF.

Note on this clone: In the same sample, other DNA sequences code for this CDR3. This chain links TRBV5-6 with TRBJ1-2; 8 bases are shared with TRBD1. Germline-derived CDR1 and CDR2 are SGHDT and YYEEEE. The CDR3 extends over 15 amino acids. The V gene end was trimmed by 0 bases and the J gene end by 2 bases; junction bases not matched to a gene: 3. CDR3 in DNA: TGTGCCAGCAGCTTGGGGACAGGGCCCAACTATGGCTACACCTTC. It specifies CASSLGTGPNYGYTF.

This rearrangement joins TRBV5-1 to TRBJ1-2, with D maybe TRBD1 (5 bases). In germline, CDR1 is SGHRS, CDR2 YFSETQ. V was pared by 4 bases and J by 0 bases, with 13 bases between. This CDR3 has 15 amino acids. The CDR3 is CASSEGPTTNYGYTF. The CDR3 DNA reads as TGCGCCAGCAGCGAGGGACCGACGACTAACTATGGCTACACCTTC.

The table lists this clone with a count of one. The chain combines TRBV19 with TRBJ2-1, with 9 bases fitting TRBD2. The germline V gene has CDR1 LNHDA and CDR2 SQIVND (reference sequence). The V gene end was trimmed by 3 bases and the J gene end by 8 bases; junction bases not matched to a gene: 8. The CDR3 contains 15 residues. Here the CDR3 reads CASSIRREGFHEQFF. For the CDR3, the DNA is TGTGCCAGTAGTATCCGGCGGGAGGGTTTCCATGAGCAGTTCTTC.

The rearrangement uses TRBV4-1 and TRBJ2-7; perhaps TRBD1 as D (5 bases). The CDR3 spans 14 residues. Germline CDR1 and CDR2: MGHRA and YSYEKL. Trimming shortened V by 3 bases and J by 5 bases, and 14 bases separated the two germline ends. The CDR3 sequence: CASSQRQGSDEQYF. In nucleotides, the CDR3 is TGCGCCAGCAGCCAGCGTCAGGGATCTGACGAGCAGTACTTC.

This chain connects TRBV14 to TRBJ2-1; 11 bases line up with TRBD1. V lost 5 bases to trimming and J lost 6 bases; unmatched junction nucleotides: 9. CDR1 SGHDN and CDR2 FVKESK come from the germline V gene. The CDR3 contains 16 residues. CDR3 amino acids: CASSGQGAGIFNEQFF. The CDR3 DNA reads TGTGCCAGCAGCGGACAGGGGGCCGGAATTTTCAATGAGCAGTTCTTC.

The chain employs TRBV9 and TRBJ2-5; 9 bases agree with TRBD1. Germline CDR1 SGDLS, CDR2 YYNGEE. The CDR3 sequence is 15 residues long. J was trimmed by 4 bases and V by 3 bases; bases with no gene match: 7. CDR3 coding DNA: TGTGCCAGCAGCGCAGGACAGGGGTTTAGAGAGACCCAGTACTTC. Translated, it gives CASSAGQGFRETQYF. Full variable domain (missing parts from reference TRBV9 and TRBJ2-5): DSGVTQTPKHLITATGQRVTLRCSPRSGDLSVYWYQQSLDQGLQFLIQYYNGEERAKGNILERFSAQQFPDLHSELNLSSLELGDSALYFCASSAGQGFRETQYFGPGTRLLVL.

As for this clone: The sample contains more than one DNA sequence encoding this CDR3. V usage is TRBV9 and J usage is TRBJ2-7; D is undetermined. The CDR3 runs 13 residues. Germline values: CDR1 SGDLS, CDR2 YYNGEE. V was trimmed by 4 bases and J by 1 base, leaving 9 bases between them. The DNA of the CDR3 is TGTGCCAGCAGCCCCCGAGGATCCTACGAGCAGTACTTC. Translating it yields CASSPRGSYEQYF.

CDR3 residues: CASSEGLAVRVGGELFF. CDR3 sequence (DNA): TGTGCCAGCAGTGAGGGACTAGCGGTGAGGGTCGGCGGGGAGCTGTTTTTT. V usage is TRBV2 and J usage is TRBJ2-2; TRBD2 agrees at 11 bases. The CDR3 sequence is 17 residues long. V lost 3 bases to trimming and J lost 7 bases; unmatched junction nucleotides: 10. Germline-derived CDR1 and CDR2 are SNHLY and FYNNEI.

This clone occurred a few times. This chain links TRBV27 with TRBJ1-1; TRBD1 is a possible D gene (6 bases). Germline assignment: CDR1 MNHEY and CDR2 SMNVEV (reference sequence). The ends were cut back, 4 bases at V and 3 bases at J, with 9 bases in the middle. The CDR3 has 13 residues. CDR3 bases: TGTGCCAGCAGTTACAGGGTAGACACTGAAGCTTTCTTT. This codes for CASSYRVDTEAFF.

This clone has just one count. The chain carries TRBV29-1 and TRBJ2-5; D gene unclear. The CDR3 sequence is 13 residues long. Germline lookup yields CDR1 SQVTM and CDR2 ANQGSEA. V was trimmed by 2 bases and J by 10 bases, leaving 17 bases between them. In DNA form, the CDR3 reads TGCAGCGTTGAAATAGGGCAGAACCTGGACCAGTACTTC. Encoded protein: CSVEIGQNLDQYF.

This sequence joins TRBV14 and TRBJ2-2; D may correspond to TRBD1 or TRBD2 (5 bases each). CDR3 length: 17 residues. Germline V CDR1 and CDR2: SGHDN, FVKESK. The germline V and J ends were trimmed by 1 base and 6 bases, with 18 bases remaining between them. The CDR3 sequence is CASSQGPGDLRSGELFF. CDR3 coding DNA: TGTGCCAGCAGCCAAGGCCCCGGGGACCTAAGGTCCGGGGAGCTGTTTTTT.

Only one count was recorded for this clone. The gene calls are TRBV13 and TRBJ2-3; D uncertain. Germline assignment: CDR1 PRHDT and CDR2 FYEKMQ (reference sequence). V was cut by 4 bases and J by 0 bases, with 11 bases left in between. The CDR3 runs 15 residues. The CDR3 DNA follows: TGTGCCAGCAGCTCACGGACGGCTAGCACAGATACGCAGTATTTT. This encodes CASSSRTASTDTQYF.

This clone was seen only a few times. The chain links TRBV20-1 to TRBJ1-1; D ambiguous. The germline CDR1 and CDR2 sequences are DFQATT and SNEGSKA (reference sequence). This CDR3 spans 11 amino acids. The V and J ends lost 0 bases and 8 bases respectively, with 7 bases between them. The chain's CDR3 is CSARDWPEAFF. DNA for the CDR3: TGCAGTGCTAGAGATTGGCCAGAAGCTTTCTTT.